This TCR beta chain was retrieved from a study of memory CD4+ T cells and cytomegalovirus serostatus. Study-wide findings and caveats: Suggested: most of the CMV-linked TCR signature lies in CD4+ memory cells. Median bootstrapped AUC for CMV status was about 0.95 originally, approximately 0.9 US-trained. CD4+ memory repertoires contained about two fifths of the 164 reported CMV TCRbeta sequences.

V was trimmed by 5 bases and J by 5 bases, leaving 15 bases between them. This CDR3 has 14 residues. Germline-derived CDR1 and CDR2 are SGHTA and FQGNSA. Details on this clone: As yet, its antigen is unknown.

Single viable CD3+CD4+CD8-CD45RO+ cells were sorted as the memory CD4+ T cells. Original handling: Out-of-frame sequences were removed, leaving roughly 2.1 million distinct TCRbeta sequences. The data were produced by immunoSEQ multiplex PCR, yet TCRdb's version contains in-frame clones alone and is incomplete. That table supplies the V and J calls and clone size; D and trimming were determined from the DNA. The data show 50,000 or so clones, less than 80% seen once. The receptor was isolated from an adult in good health and CMV-seronegative. V and J are TRBV7-2 and TRBJ2-5, with D unclear. The sequenced sample consisted of memory CD4+ T cells from blood. DNA for the CDR3: TGTGCCAGCAGCCCCCCCGGAGCGCAGGAGACCCAGTACTTC. Its translation is CASSPPGAQETQYF.